This TCR beta chain was found in a study of OX40 agonist ivuxolimab in advanced cancers. Turning to the study itself: Dose-escalation cases comprised hepatocellular carcinoma, melanoma, renal cell or head and neck cancer.

Produced via immunoSEQ multiplex PCR; TCRdb's table is partial and in-frame only. Of about 58,000 clones listed, 70% to 90% were seen once; the top ten hold 0.77%. V lost 0 bases and J lost 5; bases outside the gene matches: 11. Germline-derived CDR1 and CDR2 are MGHDK and SYGVNS. This CDR3 is 18 amino acids long. This material consisted of CD4+ or CD8+ T cells sorted from blood, taken in a trial of the OX40 agonist ivuxolimab. The chain carries TRBV25-1 and TRBJ2-2, with 8 positions matching TRBD1. This receptor was identified in an adult with an advanced solid tumor such as melanoma, head and neck, liver or kidney cancer. DNA of the CDR3: TGTGCCAGCAGTGAATATTCTAACAGGGGGGCGAGGACCGGGGAGCTGTTTTTT. The encoded protein is CASSEYSNRGARTGELFF.